This entry lists 11 T cell receptor beta chains sequenced from one sample in a study of cytomegalovirus exposure and HLA in healthy donors. Vbeta (60) and Jbeta (13) primers were used in the PCR. Sequencing was performed with immunoSEQ multiplex PCR; in TCRdb, only in-frame clones are kept and a portion is missing. In the table there are about 220,000 clones, more than 65% of which are singletons. Sequencing was done on a sample of PBMCs. The receptors here all came from a woman aged 30 to 39 in good health and CMV-seronegative.

The chain links TRBV6-5 to TRBJ2-4, with TRBD1 identical over 9 bases. The CDR3 is made up of 14 amino acids. From germline, CDR1 is MNHEY and CDR2 SVGAGI. J lost 5 bases, V lost 6 bases, and 5 bases had no gene match. This chain's CDR3 is CASSLTGGQNIQYF. Here the CDR3 DNA reads TGTGCCAGCAGCCTGACAGGGGGTCAAAACATTCAGTACTTC.

The rearrangement links TRBV6-1 to TRBJ1-1; weak D call: TRBD1 (6 bases). The germline V and J ends were trimmed by 3 bases and 6 bases, with 17 bases remaining between them. The CDR3 length is 15 residues. Germline CDR1 and CDR2: MNHNS and SASEGT. The DNA of the CDR3 is TGTGCCAGCAGTGACCGGGGCCAGGGGAGTGCTGAAGCTTTCTTT. Amino acids: CASSDRGQGSAEAFF.

The rearrangement joins TRBV5-1 to TRBJ1-3, with 7 nucleotides matching TRBD1. This CDR3 has 15 amino acids. The V segment lost 2 bases and the J segment 4 bases; nucleotides outside the gene matches: 6. CDR1 and CDR2 (germline): SGHRS, YFSETQ. CDR3 sequence reads: CASSLNRGLGNTIYF. The CDR3 DNA is TGCGCCAGCAGCTTAAACAGGGGATTAGGAAACACCATATATTTT.

The CDR3 region is CASSPGSTTNEKLFF. CDR3 bases: TGCGCCAGCAGCCCCGGGAGTACAACTAATGAAAAACTGTTTTTT. The chain combines TRBV10-2 with TRBJ1-4; D gene unclear. Germline V gene data show CDR1 as WSHSY and CDR2 as SAAADI. The V gene lost 6 bases and the J gene lost 0 bases, with 11 bases spanning the gap. The CDR3 is made up of 15 amino acids.

The chain links TRBV5-1 to TRBJ2-2, with 12 nucleotides matching TRBD2. Looked up from germline, CDR1 is SGHRS and CDR2 is YFSETQ. CDR3 length equals 16 residues. V trimming: 4 bases; J trimming: 3 bases; junction bases outside the gene matches: 4. CDR3 region: CASSARTSGDTGELFF. The CDR3 DNA sequence: TGCGCCAGCAGCGCGCGGACTAGCGGGGACACCGGGGAGCTGTTTTTT. The full variable domain, its missing parts supplied by reference TRBV5-1 and TRBJ2-2, is KAGVTQTPRYLIKTRGQQVTLSCSPISGHRSVSWYQQTPGQGLQFLFEYFSETQRNKGNFPGRFSGRQFSNSRSEMNVSTLELGDSALYLCASSARTSGDTGELFFGEGSRLTVL.

The genes are TRBV11-2 and TRBJ2-1; a possible D gene is TRBD1 (5 bases). The CDR3 is 14 residues long. Trimming shortened V by 5 bases and J by 12 bases, and 20 bases separated the two germline ends. CDR1 and CDR2 (germline): SGHAT, FQNNGV. CDR3 coding DNA: TGTGCCAGCAGCCCACTACAGGACCCCCCTTGGCAGTTCTTC. This gives the protein CASSPLQDPPWQFF.

The genes are TRBV14 and TRBJ2-3, with D uncertain. V was clipped by 0 bases and J by 3 bases, with 7 bases between them. Germline V gene data show CDR1 as SGHDN and CDR2 as FVKESK. This CDR3 spans 14 amino acids. The CDR3 reads CASSQERHTDTQYF. The CDR3, as DNA: TGTGCCAGCAGCCAAGAGAGACATACAGATACGCAGTATTTT.

V is TRBV5-6 and J is TRBJ1-1, with D uncertain. This CDR3 has 14 amino acids. Germline loops: CDR1 SGHDT, CDR2 YYEEEE. The ends were cut back, 0 bases at V and 0 bases at J, with 6 bases in the middle. CDR3 sequence reads: CASSLERMNTEAFF. The CDR3 DNA follows: TGTGCCAGCAGCTTGGAGCGTATGAACACTGAAGCTTTCTTT.

The genes are TRBV27 and TRBJ2-5, with 7 bases aligning to TRBD1. The CDR3 contains 16 residues. Germline V gene sequence: CDR1 MNHEY, CDR2 SMNVEV (reference sequence). The V segment lost 4 bases and the J segment 2 bases; nucleotides outside the gene matches: 10. The CDR3 nucleotides are TGTGCCAGCAGTTCGTACCGGACAGGTGATCAAGAGACCCAGTACTTC. The encoded protein is CASSSYRTGDQETQYF.

The chain is built from TRBV7-5 and TRBJ2-4; the D call of TRBD2 is as the table states it, not checked on the DNA. TRBV7-5 is a documented pseudogene. The CDR3 extends over 18 amino acids. The CDR3 is CATSLGGFPRKAKNIQYF. CDR3 coding DNA: TGTGCCACAAGCTTAGGCGGGTTCCCCAGGAAGGCCAAAAACATTCAGTACTTC.

In its sample, this clone was seen a few times. This sequence joins TRBV19 and TRBJ1-4, with 7 bases lining up with TRBD1. Germline CDR1 is LNHDA and CDR2 is SQIVND (reference sequence). The CDR3 contains 14 residues. V trimming: 7 bases; J trimming: 4 bases; junction bases outside the gene matches: 6. CDR3 nucleotides: TGTGCCAGTACCCCGGGACAGTATAATGAAAAACTGTTTTTT. It yields the protein CASTPGQYNEKLFF.